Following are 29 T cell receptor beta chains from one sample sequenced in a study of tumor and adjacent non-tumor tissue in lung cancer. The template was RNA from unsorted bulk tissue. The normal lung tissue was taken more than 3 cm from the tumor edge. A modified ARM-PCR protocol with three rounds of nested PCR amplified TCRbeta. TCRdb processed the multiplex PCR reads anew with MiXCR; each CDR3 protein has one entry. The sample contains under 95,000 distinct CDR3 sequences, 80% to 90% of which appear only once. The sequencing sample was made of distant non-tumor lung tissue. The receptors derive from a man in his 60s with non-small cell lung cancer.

The CDR3 spells CASSLGTGGDNQPQHF. The DNA for the CDR3 is TGCGCCAGCAGCTTGGGGACAGGGGGGGACAATCAGCCCCAGCATTTT. This rearrangement joins TRBV5-1 to TRBJ1-5, with 10 bases matching TRBD1. Trimming cost V 0 bases and J 3 bases; bases outside gene matches: 3. The CDR3 loop spans 16 amino acids. CDR1 and CDR2 from the germline V gene are SGHRS and YFSETQ.

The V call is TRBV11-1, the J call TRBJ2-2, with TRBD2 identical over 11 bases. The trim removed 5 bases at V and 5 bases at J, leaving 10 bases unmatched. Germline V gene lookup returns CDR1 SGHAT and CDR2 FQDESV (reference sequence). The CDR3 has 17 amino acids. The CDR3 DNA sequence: TGTGCCAGCAGCCAGCTCGCGACTAGCGGGGTGACCGGGGAGCTGTTTTTT. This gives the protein CASSQLATSGVTGELFF.

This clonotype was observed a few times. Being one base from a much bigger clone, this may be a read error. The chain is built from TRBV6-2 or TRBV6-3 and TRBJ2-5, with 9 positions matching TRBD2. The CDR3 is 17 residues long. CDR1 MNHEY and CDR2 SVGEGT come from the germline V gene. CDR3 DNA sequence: TGTGCCATCAGTTGGGGGACCTTAGCGGGAGCTTTAGAGACCCAGTACTTC. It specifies CAISWGTLAGALETQYF.

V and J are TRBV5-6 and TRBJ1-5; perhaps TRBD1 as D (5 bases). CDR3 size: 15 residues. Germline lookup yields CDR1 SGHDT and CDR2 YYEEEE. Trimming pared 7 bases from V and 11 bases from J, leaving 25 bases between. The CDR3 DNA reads TGTGCCAGCGGCACCTACCAGGGACCCTGGCAGTCCCAGCATTTT. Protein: CASGTYQGPWQSQHF.

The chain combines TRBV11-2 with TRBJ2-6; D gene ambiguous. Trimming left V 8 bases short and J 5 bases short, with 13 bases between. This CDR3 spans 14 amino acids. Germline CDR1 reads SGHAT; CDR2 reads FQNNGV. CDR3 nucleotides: TGTGCCAGCTGTCCTACCTTTAGGGCCAACGTCCTGACTTTC. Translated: CASCPTFRANVLTF. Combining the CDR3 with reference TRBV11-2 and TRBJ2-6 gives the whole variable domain EAGVAQSPRYKIIEKRQSVAFWCNPISGHATLYWYQQILGQGPKLLIQFQNNGVVDDSQLPKDRFSAERLKGVDSTLKIQPAKLEDSAVYLCASCPTFRANVLTFGAGSRLTVL.

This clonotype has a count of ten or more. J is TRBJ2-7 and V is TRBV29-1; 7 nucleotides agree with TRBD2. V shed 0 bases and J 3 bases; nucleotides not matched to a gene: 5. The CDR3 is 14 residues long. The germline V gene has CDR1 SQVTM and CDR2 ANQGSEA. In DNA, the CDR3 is TGCAGCGTTGAAGAGGCGACTAGCAGCTACGAGCAGTACTTC. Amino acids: CSVEEATSSYEQYF.

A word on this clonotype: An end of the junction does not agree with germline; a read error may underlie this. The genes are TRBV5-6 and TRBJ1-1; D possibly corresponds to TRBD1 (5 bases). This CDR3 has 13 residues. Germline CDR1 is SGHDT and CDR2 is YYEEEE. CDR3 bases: TGTGCCAGCCGCTTGCTTCAGGGTGGTGAAGCTTTCTTT. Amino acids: CASRLLQGGEAFF. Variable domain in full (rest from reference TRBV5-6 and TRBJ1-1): DAGVTQSPTHLIKTRGQQVTLRCSPKSGHDTVSWYQQALGQGPQFIFQYYEEEERQRGNFPDRFSGHQFPNYSSELNVNALLLGDSALYLCASRLLQGGEAFFGQGTRLTVV.

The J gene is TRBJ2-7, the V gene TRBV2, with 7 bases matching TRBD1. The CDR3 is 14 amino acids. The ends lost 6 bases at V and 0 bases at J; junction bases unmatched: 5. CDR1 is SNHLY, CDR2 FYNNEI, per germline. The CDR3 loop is CASRLTGASYEQYF. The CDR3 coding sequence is TGTGCCAGCAGACTCACAGGGGCCTCCTACGAGCAGTACTTC.

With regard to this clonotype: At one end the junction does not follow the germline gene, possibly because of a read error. The CDR3 coding sequence is TGTGCCAGCAGCTTAGGGTCCAGTGCAGGGACCCAGGACTTC. Encoded protein: CASSLGSSAGTQDF. The chain couples TRBV11-2 to TRBJ2-5; D tentatively reads TRBD1 or TRBD2 (5 bases each). This CDR3 has 14 residues. CDR1 is SGHAT, CDR2 FQNNGV, per germline.

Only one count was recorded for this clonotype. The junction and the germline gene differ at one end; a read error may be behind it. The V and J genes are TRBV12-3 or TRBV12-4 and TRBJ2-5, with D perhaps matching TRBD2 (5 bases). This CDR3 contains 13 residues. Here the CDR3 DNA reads TGTGTCAGCAATCAGGACTGGACTGGGGCCCAGTACTTC. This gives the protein CVSNQDWTGAQYF.

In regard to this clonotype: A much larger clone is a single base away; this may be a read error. CDR3 nucleotides: TGCGTCAGCAGTCCTGAAAGGGACGCCTACAATGAGCAGTTCTTC. As protein: CVSSPERDAYNEQFF. The chain carries TRBV10-2 and TRBJ2-1, with D perhaps being TRBD1 or TRBD2 (5 bases each). CDR3 length equals 15 residues. CDR1 WSHSY and CDR2 SAAADI come from the germline V gene.

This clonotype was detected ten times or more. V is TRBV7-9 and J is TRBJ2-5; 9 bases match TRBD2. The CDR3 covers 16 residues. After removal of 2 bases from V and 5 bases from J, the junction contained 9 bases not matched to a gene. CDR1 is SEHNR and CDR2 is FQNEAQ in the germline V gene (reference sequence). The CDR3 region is CASSLMLAGSPETQYF. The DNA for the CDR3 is TGTGCCAGCAGCTTAATGCTAGCGGGATCCCCCGAGACCCAGTACTTC.

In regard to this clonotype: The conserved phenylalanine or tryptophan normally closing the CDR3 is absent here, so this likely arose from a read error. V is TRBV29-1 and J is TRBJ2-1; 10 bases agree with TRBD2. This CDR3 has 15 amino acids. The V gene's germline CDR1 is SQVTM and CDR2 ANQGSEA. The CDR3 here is CGAKGLAGDWDEQFI. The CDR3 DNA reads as TGCGGCGCCAAGGGGCTAGCGGGAGATTGGGATGAGCAGTTCATC.

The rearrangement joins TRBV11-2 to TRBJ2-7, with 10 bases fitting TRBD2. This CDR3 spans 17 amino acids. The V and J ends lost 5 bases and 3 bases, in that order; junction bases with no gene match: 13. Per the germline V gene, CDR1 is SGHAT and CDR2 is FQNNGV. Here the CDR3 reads CASSPAGLARWGYEQYF. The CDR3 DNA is TGTGCCAGCAGCCCCGCGGGACTAGCGAGGTGGGGCTACGAGCAGTACTTC.

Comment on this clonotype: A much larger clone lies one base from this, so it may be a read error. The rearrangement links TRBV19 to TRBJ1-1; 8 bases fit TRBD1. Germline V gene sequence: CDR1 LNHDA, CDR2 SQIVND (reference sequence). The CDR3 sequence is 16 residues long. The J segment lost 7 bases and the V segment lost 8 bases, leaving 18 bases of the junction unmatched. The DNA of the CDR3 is TGTGCCAGTTGCCCGCAGGGGGCAATAGGTTTTGATGAAGCTTTCTTT. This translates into CASCPQGAIGFDEAFF.

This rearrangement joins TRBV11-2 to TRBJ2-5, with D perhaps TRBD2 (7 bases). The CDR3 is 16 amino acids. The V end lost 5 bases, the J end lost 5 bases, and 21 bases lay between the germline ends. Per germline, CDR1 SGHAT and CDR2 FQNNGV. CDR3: CASSPTMGGAKETQYF. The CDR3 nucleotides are TGTGCCAGCAGCCCCACAATGGGGGGGGCTAAGGAGACCCAGTACTTC.

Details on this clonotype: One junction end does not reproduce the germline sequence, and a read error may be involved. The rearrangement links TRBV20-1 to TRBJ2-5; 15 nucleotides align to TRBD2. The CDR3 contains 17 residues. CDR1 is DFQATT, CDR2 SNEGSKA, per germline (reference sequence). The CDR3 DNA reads TGCAGTGCTTTATTACAGGGACTAGCGGGGGGCAGAGAGACCCGGTACTTC. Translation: CSALLQGLAGGRETRYF.

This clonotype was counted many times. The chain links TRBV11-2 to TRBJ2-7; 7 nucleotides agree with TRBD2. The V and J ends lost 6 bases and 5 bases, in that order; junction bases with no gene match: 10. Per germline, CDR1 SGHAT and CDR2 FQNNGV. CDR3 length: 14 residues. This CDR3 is CASSVGRETHEQYF. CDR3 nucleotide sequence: TGTGCCAGCAGTGTGGGGCGGGAGACTCACGAGCAGTACTTC. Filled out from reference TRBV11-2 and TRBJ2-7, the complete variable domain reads EAGVAQSPRYKIIEKRQSVAFWCNPISGHATLYWYQQILGQGPKLLIQFQNNGVVDDSQLPKDRFSAERLKGVDSTLKIQPAKLEDSAVYLCASSVGRETHEQYFGPGTRLTVT.

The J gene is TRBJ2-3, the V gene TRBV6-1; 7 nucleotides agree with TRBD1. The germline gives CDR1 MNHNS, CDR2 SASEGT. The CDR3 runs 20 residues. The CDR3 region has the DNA TGTGACAGTCTGAGTAAGGGGGCAGTGGTGGGGACCTTGGGCACAGATACGCAGTATTTT. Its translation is CDSLSKGAVVGTLGTDTQYF.

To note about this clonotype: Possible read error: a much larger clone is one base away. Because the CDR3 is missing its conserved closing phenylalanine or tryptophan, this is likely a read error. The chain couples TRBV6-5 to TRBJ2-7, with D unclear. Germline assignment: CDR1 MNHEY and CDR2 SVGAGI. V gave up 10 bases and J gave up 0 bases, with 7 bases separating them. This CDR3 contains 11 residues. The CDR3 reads CATHSSYEQYS. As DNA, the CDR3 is TGTGCCACGCACAGCTCCTACGAGCAGTACTCC.

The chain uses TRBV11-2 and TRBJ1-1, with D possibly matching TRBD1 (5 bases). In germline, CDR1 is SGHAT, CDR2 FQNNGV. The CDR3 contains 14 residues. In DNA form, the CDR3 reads TGTGCATGCAGCCTAATCGGGAGGGGCACTGAAGCTTTCTTT. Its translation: CACSLIGRGTEAFF.

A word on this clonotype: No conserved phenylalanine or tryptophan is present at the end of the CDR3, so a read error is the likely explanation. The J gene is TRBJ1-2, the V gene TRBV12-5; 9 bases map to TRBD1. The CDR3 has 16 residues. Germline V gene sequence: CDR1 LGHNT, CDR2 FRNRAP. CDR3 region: CTSGLTGGRLYYGYTI. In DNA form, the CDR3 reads TGTACTAGTGGCCTGACAGGGGGAAGATTATACTATGGCTACACCATC.

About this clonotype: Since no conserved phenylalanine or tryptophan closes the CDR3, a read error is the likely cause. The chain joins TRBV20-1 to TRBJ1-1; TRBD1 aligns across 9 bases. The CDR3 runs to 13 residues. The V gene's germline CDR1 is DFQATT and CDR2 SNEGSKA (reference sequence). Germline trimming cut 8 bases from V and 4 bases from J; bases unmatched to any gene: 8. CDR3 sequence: CSTYRGPGTEAFL. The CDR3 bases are TGCAGTACCTACAGGGGGCCGGGCACTGAAGCTTTCTTA.

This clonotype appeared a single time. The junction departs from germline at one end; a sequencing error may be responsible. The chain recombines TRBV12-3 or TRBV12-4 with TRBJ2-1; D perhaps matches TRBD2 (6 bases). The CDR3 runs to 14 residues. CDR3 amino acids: CASSLMTRDSEQFF. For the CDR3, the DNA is TGTGCTAGCAGTTTAATGACTAGAGATAGTGAGCAGTTCTTC.

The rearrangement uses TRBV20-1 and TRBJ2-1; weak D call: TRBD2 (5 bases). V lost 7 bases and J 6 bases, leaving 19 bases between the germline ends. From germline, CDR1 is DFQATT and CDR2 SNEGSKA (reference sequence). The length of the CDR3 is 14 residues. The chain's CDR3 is CSVDPEARCNEQFF. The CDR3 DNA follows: TGCAGTGTTGACCCGGAGGCACGGTGCAATGAGCAGTTCTTC.

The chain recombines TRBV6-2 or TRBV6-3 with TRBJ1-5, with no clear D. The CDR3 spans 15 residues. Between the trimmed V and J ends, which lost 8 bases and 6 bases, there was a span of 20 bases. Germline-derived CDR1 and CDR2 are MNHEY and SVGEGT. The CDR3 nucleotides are TGTGCCAGCGGCTCCACCGGGCATGGGAGTCAGCCCCAGCATTTT. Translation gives CASGSTGHGSQPQHF.

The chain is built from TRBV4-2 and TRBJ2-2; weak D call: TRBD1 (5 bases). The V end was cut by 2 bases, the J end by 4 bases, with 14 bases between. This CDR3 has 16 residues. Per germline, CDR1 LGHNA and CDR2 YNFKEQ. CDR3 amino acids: CASSQNQGAVTGELFF. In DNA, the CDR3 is TGTGCCAGCAGCCAAAATCAAGGGGCAGTCACCGGGGAGCTGTTTTTT.

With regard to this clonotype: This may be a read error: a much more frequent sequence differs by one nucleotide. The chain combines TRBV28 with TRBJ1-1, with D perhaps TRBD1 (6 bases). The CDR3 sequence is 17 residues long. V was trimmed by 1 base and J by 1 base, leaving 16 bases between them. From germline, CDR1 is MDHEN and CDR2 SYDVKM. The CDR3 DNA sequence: TGTGCCAGCAGTTTATTGGGACATGGGCGAGGGAACACTGAAGCTTTCTTT. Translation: CASSLLGHGRGNTEAFF.

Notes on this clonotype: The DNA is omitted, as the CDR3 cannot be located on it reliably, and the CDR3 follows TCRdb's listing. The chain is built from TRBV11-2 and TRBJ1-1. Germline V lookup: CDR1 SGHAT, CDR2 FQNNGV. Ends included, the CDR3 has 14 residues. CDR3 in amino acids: CASNLVGRGTESLF.